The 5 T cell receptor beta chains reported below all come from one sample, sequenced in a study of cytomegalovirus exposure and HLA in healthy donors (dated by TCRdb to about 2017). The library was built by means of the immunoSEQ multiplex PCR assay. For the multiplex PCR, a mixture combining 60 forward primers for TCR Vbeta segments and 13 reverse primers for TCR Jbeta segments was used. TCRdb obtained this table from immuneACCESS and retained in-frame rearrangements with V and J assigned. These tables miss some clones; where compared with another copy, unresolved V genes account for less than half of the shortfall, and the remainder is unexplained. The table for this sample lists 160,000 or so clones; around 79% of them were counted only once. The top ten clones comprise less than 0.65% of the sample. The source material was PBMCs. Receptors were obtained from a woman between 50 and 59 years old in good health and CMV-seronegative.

The CDR3 bases are TGTGCCATCAACCGCCTAGCGGGAGGCACCGAGACGAATGAGCAGTTCTTC. This gives the protein CAINRLAGGTETNEQFF. V gene TRBV10-3 combines with J gene TRBJ2-1; 11 bases are shared with TRBD2. The CDR3 runs 17 residues. With 7 bases clipped from V and 7 bases from J, the junction kept 15 bases outside the gene matches. CDR1 and CDR2 (germline): ENHRY, SYGVKD.

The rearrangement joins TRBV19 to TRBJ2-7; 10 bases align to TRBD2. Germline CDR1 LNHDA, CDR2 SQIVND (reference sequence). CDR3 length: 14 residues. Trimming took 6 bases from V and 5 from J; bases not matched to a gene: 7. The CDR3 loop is CASRRRSGGNEQYF. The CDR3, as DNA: TGTGCCAGTAGACGGCGTAGCGGGGGGAACGAGCAGTACTTC. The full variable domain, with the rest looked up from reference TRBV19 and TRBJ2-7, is DGGITQSPKYLFRKEGQNVTLSCEQNLNHDAMYWYRQDPGQGLRLIYYSQIVNDFQKGDIAEGYSVSREKKESFPLTVTSAQKNPTAFYLCASRRRSGGNEQYFGPGTRLTVT.

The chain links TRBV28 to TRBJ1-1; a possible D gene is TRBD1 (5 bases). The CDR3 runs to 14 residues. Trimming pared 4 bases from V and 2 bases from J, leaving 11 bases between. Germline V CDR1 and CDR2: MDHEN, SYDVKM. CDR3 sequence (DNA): TGTGCCAGCAGTTCATTGACAGTCAACACTGAAGCTTTCTTT. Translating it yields CASSSLTVNTEAFF.

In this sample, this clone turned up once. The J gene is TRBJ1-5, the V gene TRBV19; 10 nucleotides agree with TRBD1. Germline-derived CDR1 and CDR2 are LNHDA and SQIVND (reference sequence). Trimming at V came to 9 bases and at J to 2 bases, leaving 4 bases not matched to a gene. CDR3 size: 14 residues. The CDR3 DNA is TGTGCCAGCTCCGGGACAGGGGGCAATCAGCCCCAGCATTTT. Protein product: CASSGTGGNQPQHF.

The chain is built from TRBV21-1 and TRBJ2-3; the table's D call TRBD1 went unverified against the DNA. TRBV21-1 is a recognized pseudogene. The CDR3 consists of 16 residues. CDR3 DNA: TGTGCCAGCAGGGGACAGTCCGTTTCCAGCACAGATACGCAGTATTTT. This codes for CASRGQSVSSTDTQYF.